This record looks at one TCR beta chain sequence and its context. Its specificity is unknown. This sample was taken from a study of T cell responses to AZD1222 COVID-19 vaccine. Study-level results: A mostly white British donor set with more females was recruited, and clonal diversity was possibly underestimated.

Per germline, CDR1 MNHNS and CDR2 SASEGT. The CDR3 covers 15 residues. V was cut by 2 bases and J by 1 base, with 10 bases left in between. Sequencing was performed with immunoSEQ multiplex PCR; in TCRdb, only in-frame clones are kept and a portion is missing. The sample lists around 100,000 clones, approximately 92% occurring once. The TCR was taken from an adult in good health. The chain employs TRBV6-1 and TRBJ2-3; D is unresolved. The sample in question was peripheral blood, obtained on day 0 of AZD1222 vaccination. The CDR3 here is CASSERVGGTDTQYF. CDR3 sequence (DNA): TGTGCCAGCAGTGAACGGGTTGGCGGCACAGATACGCAGTATTTT.